This T cell receptor beta chain was obtained from a study of OX40 agonist ivuxolimab in advanced cancers. Across the whole study: Patients received intravenous ivuxolimab every 2 weeks at 0.01 to 10 mg/kg. Of mixed ages from about 23 to 85 and averaging about 65 years, the group was just under 85% male.

Cycle 7 day 1, cycle 4 day 1, and baseline were the timepoints at which blood was sampled. V lost 3 bases, J lost 8 bases, and 5 bases stayed unmatched. CDR1 is SGDLS and CDR2 is YYNGEE in the germline V gene. The CDR3 extends over 14 amino acids. This clone was seen only a few times. Generated by immunoSEQ multiplex PCR, the TCRdb table keeps only in-frame clones and is missing some. This table holds around 50,000 clones, approximately 90% found once. The material sequenced was CD4+ or CD8+ T cells sorted from blood, taken in a trial of the OX40 agonist ivuxolimab. The TCR sequence derives from an adult with an advanced solid tumor such as melanoma, head and neck, liver or kidney cancer. J is TRBJ1-4 and V is TRBV9; 9 nucleotides align to TRBD1. Written as DNA, the CDR3 is TGTGCCAGCAGCGAGGGACAGGGTGGCGAAAAACTGTTTTTT. Its protein is CASSEGQGGEKLFF.